A single sample is the source of the 17 T cell receptor beta chains below, sequenced in a study of blood T cells in healthy people across ages. Sample-barcoded 5' priming and a J-beta primer mix drove a second PCR of about 7 to 11 cycles. A single record per CDR3 protein comes from TCRdb applying MiXCR to the 5' RACE reads. The sample carries about 970,000 distinct CDR3 sequences, just over 50% recorded once. Sequencing was carried out using blood. All receptors derive from a woman aged 60-75 years in good health.

This clonotype was seen a handful of times. V is TRBV6-5 and J is TRBJ2-5, with a possible D match to TRBD2 (5 bases). The J call may not be correct, given that the DNA end is closer to TRBJ2-7. CDR1 MNHEY and CDR2 SVGAGI come from the germline V gene. CDR3 size: 15 residues. In DNA, the CDR3 is TGTGCCAGCAGTTACTCGCGGGCCCTATCCTACGAGCAGTACTTC. Protein sequence: CASSYSRALSYEQYF.

This clonotype was found once. V usage is TRBV15 and J usage is TRBJ2-1; perhaps TRBD2 as D (5 bases). The V gene's germline CDR1 is LNHNV and CDR2 YYDKDF (reference sequence). V was shortened by 2 bases and J by 5 bases, with 22 bases between the two germline ends. This CDR3 region has 18 residues. For the CDR3, the DNA is TGTGCCACCAGCAGACTCCTCGGGGTTCTTGACGTGGACAATGAGCAGTTCTTC. This sequence encodes CATSRLLGVLDVDNEQFF.

This clonotype turned up a few times. The V call is TRBV7-9, the J call TRBJ1-4; D unclear. The CDR3 is made up of 15 amino acids. V lost 3 bases and J 7 bases, leaving 15 bases between the germline ends. Germline lookup yields CDR1 SEHNR and CDR2 FQNEAQ (reference sequence). CDR3 region: CASSLDLLTSEKLFF. The CDR3 DNA is TGTGCCAGCAGCTTGGACCTCCTGACGAGTGAAAAACTGTTTTTT.

This clonotype was observed a handful of times. The chain's CDR3 is CASSQESNQPQHF. The CDR3 bases are TGTGCCAGCAGCCAAGAGTCCAATCAGCCCCAGCATTTT. J is TRBJ1-5 and V is TRBV4-2; D ambiguous. V lost 0 bases, J lost 3 bases, and 3 bases lay in between. This CDR3 is built from 13 residues. Germline loops: CDR1 LGHNA, CDR2 YNFKEQ.

This chain uses TRBV7-2 with TRBJ2-7, with D unresolved. Per the germline V gene, CDR1 is SGHTA and CDR2 is FQGNSA. Trimming removed 2 bases from V and 1 base from J, with 9 bases in between. This CDR3 has 14 amino acids. The chain's CDR3 is CASSLKSRSYEQYF. In nucleotides, the CDR3 is TGTGCCAGCAGCTTAAAGAGTCGGTCCTACGAGCAGTACTTC. The full variable domain, its missing parts supplied by reference TRBV7-2 and TRBJ2-7, is GAGVSQSPSNKVTEKGKDVELRCDPISGHTALYWYRQSLGQGLEFLIYFQGNSAPDKSGLPSDRFSAERTGGSVSTLTIQRTQQEDSAVYLCASSLKSRSYEQYFGPGTRLTVT.

V is TRBV12-3 or TRBV12-4 and J is TRBJ2-3; TRBD2 matches at 8 bases. The CDR3 is 16 residues long. Trimming cost V 2 bases and J 11 bases; bases outside gene matches: 15. CDR3 DNA: TGTGCCAGCAGTTTATGGGGGACTAGGGGAGCAGATGTGCAGTATTTT. Protein product: CASSLWGTRGADVQYF.

In its sample, this clonotype was seen once. V usage is TRBV4-1 and J usage is TRBJ2-5, with TRBD1 as a possible D gene (5 bases). The assigned J gene may be wrong: the sequence end matches TRBJ2-7 better. Germline-derived CDR1 and CDR2 are MGHRA and YSYEKL. This CDR3 has 14 amino acids. DNA for the CDR3: TGCGCCAGCAGCCAAGGGGGCTTAATCTACGAGCAGTACTTC. Translating gives CASSQGGLIYEQYF.

The chain carries TRBV7-9 and TRBJ2-1; no clear D. The CDR3 covers 11 residues. CDR1 is SEHNR and CDR2 is FQNEAQ in the germline V gene (reference sequence). V was shortened by 4 bases and J by 10 bases, with 8 bases between the two germline ends. For the CDR3, the DNA is TGTGCCAGCAGCTCTCAGCTGGAGCAGTTCTTC. Translated: CASSSQLEQFF. Full variable domain (remainder filled in from reference TRBV7-9 and TRBJ2-1): DTGVSQNPRHKITKRGQNVTFRCDPISEHNRLYWYRQTLGQGPEFLTYFQNEAQLEKSRLLSDRFSAERPKGSFSTLEIQRTEQGDSAMYLCASSSQLEQFFGPGTRLTVL.

On this clonotype itself: The junction departs from germline at one end; a sequencing error may be responsible. The rearrangement joins TRBV7-2 to TRBJ2-5; TRBD2 aligns across 7 bases. The germline CDR1 and CDR2 sequences are SGHTA and FQGNSA. The CDR3 totals 16 residues. In DNA, the CDR3 is TGTGCCAGCAGCCCACTAGCGCTGGGGTGGCAAGAGGCCCAGTACTTC. It specifies CASSPLALGWQEAQYF.

The rearrangement joins TRBV5-1 to TRBJ2-5, with D possibly matching TRBD2 (5 bases). The DNA end is a closer match to TRBJ2-7, so the J assignment may be wrong. There are 16 residues in the CDR3. Per the germline V gene, CDR1 is SGHRS and CDR2 is YFSETQ. The CDR3 coding sequence is TGCGCCAGCAGCTTATCCGGGGTCTCGCTTTCTTACGAGCAGTACTTC. Translation: CASSLSGVSLSYEQYF.

The chain carries TRBV12-3 or TRBV12-4 and TRBJ2-7; D may be TRBD1 or TRBD2 (6 bases each). CDR3 size: 17 residues. The V end lost 6 bases, the J end lost 5 bases, and 26 bases lay between the germline ends. In nucleotides, the CDR3 is TGTGCCAGCAGCCAGCGGCCCCCAGGGGACTTCGTTCACGAGCAGTACTTC. Residues: CASSQRPPGDFVHEQYF.

This clonotype has more than one count but fewer than ten. The chain links TRBV15 to TRBJ2-5; 8 bases fit TRBD2. The CDR3 spans 16 residues. V was clipped by 2 bases and J by 5 bases; unmatched bases: 10. Germline V gives CDR1 LNHNV, CDR2 YYDKDF (reference sequence). This CDR3 reads CATSRTSIAGRETQYF. CDR3 bases: TGTGCCACCAGCAGAACCAGCATAGCGGGACGGGAGACCCAGTACTTC.

V gene TRBV19 combines with J gene TRBJ1-5; possibly TRBD1 for D (5 bases). This CDR3 is 15 amino acids long. Trimming left V 3 bases short and J 6 bases short, with 15 bases between. Germline-derived CDR1 and CDR2 are LNHDA and SQIVND (reference sequence). CDR3 sequence reads: CASSIGAGNGQPQHF. CDR3 bases: TGTGCCAGTAGTATCGGGGCAGGGAATGGTCAGCCCCAGCATTTT.

Only a few counts were recorded for this clonotype. The gene calls are TRBV15 and TRBJ2-3; 11 nucleotides align to TRBD2. This CDR3 contains 15 residues. Germline V gives CDR1 LNHNV, CDR2 YYDKDF (reference sequence). With 9 bases clipped from V and 4 bases from J, the junction kept 9 bases outside the gene matches. The CDR3 DNA follows: TGTGCCACTCAGACTAGCGGGATCCCTCCAGATACGCAGTATTTT. Translated: CATQTSGIPPDTQYF.

The chain combines TRBV7-7 with TRBJ2-1; D not resolved. Germline CDR1 SSHAT, CDR2 FNYEAQ (reference sequence). V was shortened by 5 bases and J by 6 bases, with 11 bases between the two germline ends. There are 13 residues in the CDR3. The CDR3: CASSTSPFNEQFF. CDR3 bases: TGTGCCAGCAGCACCTCTCCTTTCAATGAGCAGTTCTTC.

The chain links TRBV5-1 to TRBJ2-7; D unresolved. This CDR3 is built from 11 residues. Germline CDR1 is SGHRS and CDR2 is YFSETQ. Trimming pared 0 bases from V and 6 bases from J, leaving 4 bases between. The CDR3 coding sequence is TGCGCCAGCAGCTTGGAAGTCGAGCAGTACTTC. This translates into CASSLEVEQYF.

V and J are TRBV11-2 and TRBJ1-6; TRBD1 aligns across 7 bases. The CDR3 runs to 16 residues. Germline V gene sequence: CDR1 SGHAT, CDR2 FQNNGV. Trimming took 5 bases from V and 1 from J; bases not matched to a gene: 5. The CDR3: CASSRQGRSYNSPLHF. The CDR3 DNA sequence: TGTGCCAGCAGCAGACAGGGAAGGTCCTATAATTCACCCCTCCACTTT.